This TCR beta chain appears in the sequencing data of a study of blood T cell repertoires in COVID-19. In the study overall: Sites in the United States, Italy and Spain provided acute and convalescent COVID-19 samples. Sources were T cells, B-cell-depleted T cells, or PBMCs; the material itself was cDNA or gDNA.

Original methodology: Estimation of nucleated cell counts was performed using reference gene primer amplification. Profiling relied on immunoSEQ multiplex PCR, and the TCRdb table lists in-frame clones only, not all of them. The D gene and trimming were derived from the DNA, and the V and J assignments and clone size from that table. The data hold around 320,000 clones, with almost 85% observed a single time. The CDR3 consists of 11 residues. V lost 4 bases to trimming and J lost 6 bases, with 9 bases between them. Germline CDR1 reads SQVTM; CDR2 reads ANQGSEA. This clonotype was sampled from a human donor in a cohort sampled during active COVID-19. The sequenced material came from peripheral blood. This chain joins TRBV29-1 and TRBJ1-2; D remains ambiguous. This CDR3 reads CSVVEGNGYTF. As DNA, the CDR3 is TGCAGCGTTGTGGAGGGTAATGGCTACACCTTC.